A selection of T cell receptor beta chains follows, all from one sample in a study of blood T cell repertoires in COVID-19. Libraries were prepared by immunoSEQ multiplex PCR; TCRdb keeps only in-frame clonotypes and omits some of them. The sample lists around 200,000 clones; approximately 85% were seen once. Source material: PBMCs or T cells enriched from blood (not recorded which). The receptors shown here come from a man in his forties or fifties who had recovered from COVID-19. Both conserved end residues are part of each CDR3. Fields, in order: CDR3 DNA, CDR3 protein, clone size, J gene, V gene, D gene. D genes are given only for firm matches. For some rows the clone size is stated as once, few or many, or as a class when expanded; others skip it.

DNA: TGTGCCAGCAGCGTACTAGCGGGGGTAAGGGAGACCCAGTACTTC
CDR3: CASSVLAGVRETQYF
size: NA
J: TRBJ2-5
V: TRBV9
D: TRBD2

DNA: TGTGCCACCAGTCTGGGAGGCTCTGGAAACACCATATATTTT
CDR3: CATSLGGSGNTIYF
size: few
J: TRBJ1-3
V: TRBV15
D: NA

DNA: TGTGCCAGCAGTTACTCGATAGGATCCAGGCTTGGAGGCTACACCTTC
CDR3: CASSYSIGSRLGGYTF
size: NA
J: TRBJ1-2
V: TRBV6-5
D: NA

DNA: TGTGCCAGCAGGGGGTGGTTCTATCGAGCGGGAGGAGGAAATGAGCAGTTCTTC
CDR3: CASRGWFYRAGGGNEQFF
size: NA
J: TRBJ2-1
V: TRBV28
D: TRBD2

DNA: TGCGCCAGCAGCTTGGTCGCAGGGCGGACCGGGGAGCTGTTTTTT
CDR3: CASSLVAGRTGELFF
size: once
J: TRBJ2-2
V: TRBV5-1
D: NA

DNA: TGTGCCAGCAGTTCATTCGGACAGGGTCAAGAGCAGTACTTC
CDR3: CASSSFGQGQEQYF
size: NA
J: TRBJ2-7
V: TRBV6-5
D: TRBD1

DNA: TGTGCCAGCAGAGCGCGATCCGCTCGAGGCTACACCTTC
CDR3: CASRARSARGYTF
size: NA
J: TRBJ1-2
V: TRBV4-2
D: NA

DNA: TGCGCCAGCAGCTTGAACAGGGGGCGGAACACTGAAGCTTTCTTT
CDR3: CASSLNRGRNTEAFF
size: NA
J: TRBJ1-1
V: TRBV5-1
D: TRBD1

DNA: TGCGCCAGCAGCGCAACAGGGCTCTCTGGGGCCAACGTCCTGACTTTC
CDR3: CASSATGLSGANVLTF
size: NA
J: TRBJ2-6
V: TRBV5-1
D: NA

DNA: TGTGCCAGCAGCGAGGCCCTGGGACAGGGGGGCCCCTACGAGCAGTACTTC
CDR3: CASSEALGQGGPYEQYF
size: NA
J: TRBJ2-7
V: TRBV9
D: TRBD1

DNA: TGCAGCGTTGAACCACAGGGTTTGTATGGCTACACCTTC
CDR3: CSVEPQGLYGYTF
size: NA
J: TRBJ1-2
V: TRBV29-1
D: NA

DNA: TGTGCCAGCAGCCCTCTAGGCGCAAACCCCACTGAAGCTTTCTTT
CDR3: CASSPLGANPTEAFF
size: NA
J: TRBJ1-1
V: TRBV27
D: NA

DNA: TGTGCCAGCAGCGGCGGGACAGGGTTTGAAAAACTGTTTTTT
CDR3: CASSGGTGFEKLFF
size: NA
J: TRBJ1-4
V: TRBV9
D: TRBD1

DNA: TGTGCCAGTAGTATAGGACAAGCCTACGAGCAGTACTTC
CDR3: CASSIGQAYEQYF
size: NA
J: TRBJ2-7
V: TRBV19
D: NA

DNA: TGTGCCAGCAGCGTTGGGACAGGGGTTAAGTACGAGCAGTACTTC
CDR3: CASSVGTGVKYEQYF
size: NA
J: TRBJ2-7
V: TRBV9
D: TRBD1

DNA: TGTGCCAGCAGCCAAGGTTGGGCCCTAGGGGACACTGAAGCTTTCTTT
CDR3: CASSQGWALGDTEAFF
size: NA
J: TRBJ1-1
V: TRBV3-1/TRBV3-2
D: NA

DNA: TGTGCCTGGAGCGCCTCCAGTTCCGGGGAGCTGTTTTTT
CDR3: CAWSASSSGELFF
size: NA
J: TRBJ2-2
V: TRBV30
D: NA

DNA: TGTGCCAGCAGTTACGGGGTCGGCAGGGCCAATTCACCCCTCCACTTT
CDR3: CASSYGVGRANSPLHF
size: NA
J: TRBJ1-6
V: TRBV6-5
D: NA

DNA: TGTGCTAGTGGTGGGCAGGAAGCTTTCTTT
CDR3: CASGGQEAFF
size: NA
J: TRBJ1-1
V: TRBV12-5
D: NA

DNA: TGTGCCTGGAGGGTGCAACCTATGAGCTCTGGAAACACCATATATTTT
CDR3: CAWRVQPMSSGNTIYF
size: few
J: TRBJ1-3
V: TRBV30
D: NA

DNA: TGTGCCAGCCACTCTACAGGGGTCCTTGGCTCCTATAATTCACCCCTCCACTTT
CDR3: CASHSTGVLGSYNSPLHF
size: NA
J: TRBJ1-6
V: TRBV27
D: TRBD1

DNA: TGTGCCAGCAGCCCGACGGGTTACGAGCAGTACTTC
CDR3: CASSPTGYEQYF
size: NA
J: TRBJ2-7
V: TRBV11-2
D: NA

DNA: TGTGCCAGCAGCACAGGGGCGAACTCCTACGAGCAGTACTTC
CDR3: CASSTGANSYEQYF
size: few
J: TRBJ2-7
V: TRBV4-2
D: TRBD1

DNA: TGTGCCAGCAGCTTGGAAGGGGCCCGGGAGCAGTACTTC
CDR3: CASSLEGAREQYF
size: NA
J: TRBJ2-7
V: TRBV5-6
D: NA

DNA: TGTGCCAGCAGCGAGAGACAGGGGGCAGGGAACACCGGGGAGCTGTTTTTT
CDR3: CASSERQGAGNTGELFF
size: NA
J: TRBJ2-2
V: TRBV9
D: TRBD1

DNA: TGTGCCAGCAGTCCCGGGGGGACCGATGAAAAACTGTTTTTT
CDR3: CASSPGGTDEKLFF
size: few
J: TRBJ1-4
V: TRBV2
D: NA

DNA: TGCGCCAGCAGCCTCGGGACAGCCCCTGAAGCTTTCTTT
CDR3: CASSLGTAPEAFF
size: NA
J: TRBJ1-1
V: TRBV4-1
D: TRBD1

DNA: TGTGCCAGCAGCCAAGGTGCAGGGGGCTACGAGCAGTACTTC
CDR3: CASSQGAGGYEQYF
size: NA
J: TRBJ2-7
V: TRBV3-1/TRBV3-2
D: TRBD1

DNA: TGTGCCAGCAGCCCCACAGGGGACTATGGCTACACCTTC
CDR3: CASSPTGDYGYTF
size: NA
J: TRBJ1-2
V: TRBV7-9
D: TRBD1

DNA: TGCGCCAGCAGCCAAGAAGTCCTAGCTGTCACCGGGGAGCTGTTTTTT
CDR3: CASSQEVLAVTGELFF
size: few
J: TRBJ2-2
V: TRBV4-1
D: NA

DNA: TGTGCCAGCAGCTCCAGACAGTATGGCTACACCTTC
CDR3: CASSSRQYGYTF
size: NA
J: TRBJ1-2
V: TRBV3-1/TRBV3-2
D: NA

DNA: TGTGCCAGCAGCTTTGAGACAGGACCGAACACTGAAGCTTTCTTT
CDR3: CASSFETGPNTEAFF
size: NA
J: TRBJ1-1
V: TRBV7-8
D: NA

DNA: TGTGCCAGCAGCATCTCAGGGGGCCGGCAGACCCAGTACTTC
CDR3: CASSISGGRQTQYF
size: NA
J: TRBJ2-5
V: TRBV5-4
D: TRBD1

DNA: TGTGCCAGCAGCGCCGACAGGGGGCGTGAGCAGTTCTTC
CDR3: CASSADRGREQFF
size: NA
J: TRBJ2-1
V: TRBV7-8
D: TRBD1

DNA: TGTGCCAGCAGTGAACTGCCCCGGACTATTCCGCAGTATTTT
CDR3: CASSELPRTIPQYF
size: NA
J: TRBJ2-3
V: TRBV2
D: NA

DNA: TGCGCCAGCAGCCCAAGTACAGGCTCCTACGAGCAGTACTTC
CDR3: CASSPSTGSYEQYF
size: NA
J: TRBJ2-7
V: TRBV5-1
D: NA

DNA: TGTGCCAGTAGTATAGACAGGGCAAACGGGGAGCTGTTTTTT
CDR3: CASSIDRANGELFF
size: once
J: TRBJ2-2
V: TRBV19
D: NA

DNA: TGCGCCAGCAGTCGGGAGAATTCACCCCTCCACTTT
CDR3: CASSRENSPLHF
size: NA
J: TRBJ1-6
V: TRBV5-1
D: NA

DNA: TGTGCCAGCAGCTCGGATCTAGGCGAGCAGTACTTC
CDR3: CASSSDLGEQYF
size: NA
J: TRBJ2-7
V: TRBV7-9
D: NA

DNA: TGTGCCAGCAGCTTGGGTGGCAGGGATGGCTACACCTTC
CDR3: CASSLGGRDGYTF
size: NA
J: TRBJ1-2
V: TRBV5-8
D: NA

DNA: TGTGCCAGCAGTCCCGGTGTGACCCAGTACTTC
CDR3: CASSPGVTQYF
size: NA
J: TRBJ2-5
V: TRBV27
D: NA

DNA: TGTGCCAGTAGTCCGGACAGGGGGAACACTGAAGCTTTCTTT
CDR3: CASSPDRGNTEAFF
size: NA
J: TRBJ1-1
V: TRBV19
D: TRBD1

DNA: TGTGCCACCAGTGATTTCCGACAGGGGAGCACCGGGGAGCTGTTTTTT
CDR3: CATSDFRQGSTGELFF
size: few
J: TRBJ2-2
V: TRBV24-1
D: TRBD1

DNA: TGTGCCAGCGTGACGGGTGGCTACACCTTC
CDR3: CASVTGGYTF
size: NA
J: TRBJ1-2
V: TRBV2
D: NA

DNA: TGTGCCAGCAGTGAGGACAGATTTACGGGTACGCAGTATTTT
CDR3: CASSEDRFTGTQYF
size: NA
J: TRBJ2-3
V: TRBV2
D: NA

DNA: TGTGCCTGGAGTAGGGGGAGGGTTGGCTCTGGGGCCAACGTCCTGACTTTC
CDR3: CAWSRGRVGSGANVLTF
size: few
J: TRBJ2-6
V: TRBV30
D: NA

DNA: TGTGCCAGCAGCCATCGGTACCAAGAGACCCAGTACTTC
CDR3: CASSHRYQETQYF
size: once
J: TRBJ2-5
V: TRBV14
D: NA

DNA: TGTGCCAGCAGCCCAAACCGGGAGACCCAGTACTTC
CDR3: CASSPNRETQYF
size: NA
J: TRBJ2-5
V: TRBV12-3/TRBV12-4
D: NA

DNA: TGTGCCAGCATGGCAGACTATAATTCACCCCTCCACTTT
CDR3: CASMADYNSPLHF
size: few
J: TRBJ1-6
V: TRBV2
D: NA

DNA: TGTGCTAGTGGTTTGGTACAGGACAGGGGGCAAGCTTTCTTT
CDR3: CASGLVQDRGQAFF
size: few
J: TRBJ1-1
V: TRBV12-5
D: TRBD1

DNA: TGCGCCAGCAGCCATACCCCGGGACTAGCGGCTCCAGATACGCAGTATTTT
CDR3: CASSHTPGLAAPDTQYF
size: NA
J: TRBJ2-3
V: TRBV4-1
D: TRBD2

DNA: TGTGCCAGCAGCCCGGGACAGGGTTACGAGCAGTACTTC
CDR3: CASSPGQGYEQYF
size: NA
J: TRBJ2-7
V: TRBV7-8
D: TRBD1

DNA: TGTGCCATCAGTGAAGAGAGGAATCAGCCCCAGCATTTT
CDR3: CAISEERNQPQHF
size: NA
J: TRBJ1-5
V: TRBV10-3
D: NA